This section outlines one T cell receptor beta chain sequence together with its context. The antigen is unknown. This sample stems from a study of CD4 T cells in relation to SARS-CoV-2 and coronaviruses. Study-wide results and limits: Samples before the pandemic and after infection were not matched within any donor. Approximately 65% of donors had memory CD4+ clonotypes crossrecognizing SARS-CoV-2 and common cold coronavirus spike.

Sequencing was performed with immunoSEQ multiplex PCR; in TCRdb, only in-frame clones are kept and a portion is missing. The table records some 16,000 clones, roughly 82% of them present only once. The unexposed donors gave CD4+ T cells in about 2010-2019, prior to COVID-19. The cells were cultured for approximately ten days before CD4+ T cells were isolated. Unexposed-donor CD4+ T cells were probed with SARS-CoV-2 S/N and four cold-coronavirus spikes, cells permitting. The TCR originated in a human donor in good health. What was sequenced was CD4+ T cells from PBMCs, cultured in vitro.

The CDR3 here is CASSRRTGKGETQYF. In DNA form, the CDR3 reads TGCGCCAGCAGCCGCCGGACAGGGAAGGGTGAGACCCAGTACTTC. The chain couples TRBV4-1 to TRBJ2-5; 8 bases are shared with TRBD1. J lost 5 bases, V lost 4 bases, and 9 bases had no gene match. CDR3 length equals 15 residues. CDR1 is MGHRA and CDR2 is YSYEKL in the germline V gene.